These T cell receptor beta chains were read from a single sample in a study of CXCR3-negative and CXCR3-positive naive CD8 T cells. TCRdb re-analyzed the 5' RACE reads; it lists each CDR3 protein once, without DNA. This sample contains approximately 100,000 distinct CDR3 sequences. The sample taken for sequencing was naive CXCR3+ CD8+ T cells from blood. The receptor set was obtained from a human donor in good health. Some clones in this sample may be carry-over from other donors' samples. CDR3s include the opening cysteine and the closing phenylalanine or tryptophan.

>TRBJ2-2|15|TRBV5-6
CASSTPDLETGELFF
>TRBJ2-7|14|TRBV6-5
CASALDRAENEQYF
>TRBJ2-1|17|TRBV28
CASSLGASGLRSNEQFF
>TRBJ1-2|14|TRBV2
CASSGGRFNYGYTF
>TRBJ2-6|16|TRBV23-1
CASSQSSAPGANVLTF
>TRBJ2-1|12|TRBV7-9
CASSLRPSEQFF
>TRBJ2-7|15|TRBV4-1
CASSQGSGSPYEQYF
>TRBJ1-1|14|TRBV5-1
CASSLGQVPEGAFF
>TRBJ1-1|15|TRBV7-8
CASSPVGGSNTEAFF
>TRBJ1-5|12|TRBV7-9
CASSFGDQPQHF
>TRBJ2-7|14|TRBV20-1
CSARDRDRSYEQYF
>TRBJ2-1|15|TRBV6-2/TRBV6-3
CASSYTSGLENEQFF
>TRBJ2-7|13|TRBV28
CASSLAQGYEQYF
>TRBJ1-1|13|TRBV29-1
CGVESELNTEAFF
>TRBJ2-7|13|TRBV7-9
CASSLANGYEQYF
>TRBJ2-7|13|TRBV30
CAWSLGSGYEQYF
>TRBJ2-2|15|TRBV11-2
CASSSDRAYTGELFF
>TRBJ1-3|15|TRBV7-9
CASSFSRGLENTIYF
>TRBJ2-1|14|TRBV6-1
CASSPITGVREQFF
>TRBJ1-1|16|TRBV4-1
CASSQDRSGGDTEAFF
>TRBJ2-3|16|TRBV14
CASSSQAGGSTDTQYF
>TRBJ2-7|12|TRBV20-1
CSARGGGREQYF
>TRBJ1-3|13|TRBV30
CAWSVGGENTIYF
>TRBJ2-7|11|TRBV29-1
CIAADSYEQYF
>TRBJ2-3|13|TRBV7-3
CASSPDEVDTQYF
>TRBJ2-4|12|TRBV5-5
CASSLGDPIQYF
>TRBJ2-7|15|TRBV4-2
CASSRGDRVTYEQYF
>TRBJ2-1|16|TRBV4-1
CASSQEKGNSYNEQFF
>TRBJ2-5|15|TRBV7-3
CASSLVGGGLETQYF
>TRBJ2-1|15|TRBV2
CAILRDSSSYNEQFF
>TRBJ2-1|15|TRBV20-1
CSARDFREAYNEQFF
>TRBJ2-1|11|TRBV24-1
CATSPGREQFF
>TRBJ2-2|17|TRBV28
CASSTTAGTANTGELFF
>TRBJ2-7|11|TRBV30
CAWSVSYEQYF
>TRBJ2-1|17|TRBV7-9
CASSPRTEFSSYNEQFF
>TRBJ2-1|15|TRBV5-1
CASSLKGTGYNEQFF
>TRBJ2-2|14|TRBV6-5
CASSSPLGAGELFF
>TRBJ1-2|15|TRBV6-5
CASSPGTGINYGYTF
>TRBJ1-1|11|TRBV6-2/TRBV6-3
CASTINTEAFF
>TRBJ2-1|15|TRBV9
CASSVERVSYNEQFF
>TRBJ2-7|15|TRBV6-5
CASSYLQAISYEQYF
>TRBJ2-7|14|TRBV28
CASSVSGTLYEQYF
>TRBJ2-7|13|TRBV12-3/TRBV12-4
CASSFGMTYEQYF
>TRBJ1-1|13|TRBV29-1
CSVKGGSSTEAFF
>TRBJ2-7|16|TRBV6-5
CASSYGLVTSGYEQYF
>TRBJ2-1|16|TRBV28
CASRLAGGSSYNEQFF
>TRBJ2-7|12|TRBV7-9
CASSFDTDEQYF
>TRBJ2-7|14|TRBV12-5
CASGQGLAGNEQYF
>TRBJ1-1|15|TRBV27
CASSPLRAGGDEAFF
>TRBJ2-1|17|TRBV4-1
CASSQFGTTGDVDEQFF
>TRBJ2-7|15|TRBV4-3
CASSQFSGAGYEQYF